Included here is one TCR beta chain sequence, with context. Stable Graves' hyperthyroidism denoted no ophthalmopathy progression over 18 months. Thyroid ultrasound, orbital computed tomography, clinical symptoms, and serum thyroxine and TRAb underpinned diagnoses. The source of the PBMCs was less than 12 ml of fresh peripheral blood. This CDR3 has 11 amino acids. Germline loops: CDR1 DFQATT, CDR2 SNEGSKA (reference sequence). This record comes from a study of T cells in Graves' hyperthyroidism and ophthalmopathy. TCR beta CDR3 region amplification was performed from RNA transcripts. An initial round of RT-PCR targeting the TCR CDR3 relied on the HTBI primer set. One entry per CDR3 protein results from TCRdb running MiXCR on the multiplex PCR reads. The table includes hundreds of thousands of distinct CDR3 sequences, more than 13% detected once.

Sequencing was performed on blood. The chain recombines TRBV20-1 with TRBJ1-2, with 7 bases aligning to TRBD1. This clonotype was sampled from a woman aged 25-40 years with Graves' hyperthyroidism. The CDR3 spells CIWGRGGGYTF. The CDR3 DNA reads as TGCATCTGGGGCAGGGGGGGGGGCTACACCTTC.